This is a list of T cell receptor beta chains from one sample in a study of identifying expanded T cells in peripheral blood. The protocol was immunoSEQ multiplex PCR, while the TCRdb copy is restricted to in-frame clones and leaves out a portion. The sample shows more than 45,000 clones, under 85% of them seen only once. Sequenced input: blood. These receptors all stem from a person aged 18 to 69 in good health. The CDR3 runs from the conserved cysteine through the conserved F or W. The D gene is left open where the match is weak. Not every row has a clone size; where given, it reads once, few, many or a size class.

j_call,clone_size,v_call,d_call,cdr3_aa,cdr3_nt
TRBJ2-1,.,TRBV12-5,TRBD2,CASGGLAAAPNEQFF,TGTGCTAGTGGCGGACTAGCTGCTGCCCCCAATGAGCAGTTCTTC
TRBJ1-2,.,TRBV4-3,.,CASSQEKVVGGYGYTF,TGCGCCAGCAGCCAAGAGAAGGTAGTTGGGGGCTATGGCTACACCTTC
TRBJ2-1,.,TRBV6-6,.,CASSYSMRNEQFF,TGTGCCAGCAGTTACTCAATGAGGAATGAGCAGTTCTTC
TRBJ2-7,.,TRBV21-1,.,CASSKKSRKPGLAMYEQYF,TGTGCCAGCAGCAAAAAAAGCCGAAAGCCGGGACTAGCGATGTACGAGCAGTACTTC
TRBJ2-7,.,TRBV28,.,CASHSGGLSSYEQYF,TGTGCCAGTCACTCAGGGGGACTGTCGTCCTACGAGCAGTACTTC
TRBJ1-1,few,TRBV18,TRBD1,CASSPQGANTEAFF,TGTGCCAGCTCACCACAGGGGGCGAACACTGAAGCTTTCTTT
TRBJ2-3,.,TRBV7-2,TRBD2,CASNSGGNTQYF,TGTGCCTCTAATAGCGGGGGAAATACGCAGTATTTT
TRBJ2-3,.,TRBV7-2,.,CASSATWTDTQYF,TGTGCCAGCAGTGCAACCTGGACAGATACGCAGTATTTT
TRBJ2-2,.,TRBV5-4,.,CASSFNTGFNTGELFF,TGTGCCAGCAGCTTCAATACAGGGTTTAACACCGGGGAGCTGTTTTTT
TRBJ2-5,.,TRBV15,.,CATSGMGGQYQETQYF,TGTGCCACCAGCGGCATGGGGGGACAGTACCAAGAGACCCAGTACTTC
TRBJ2-5,.,TRBV2,.,CASRGSLSKETQYF,TGTGCCAGCCGGGGGTCACTATCAAAAGAGACCCAGTACTTC
TRBJ2-7,few,TRBV4-1,.,CASSQEGHEQYF,TGCGCCAGCAGCCAAGAAGGGCACGAGCAGTACTTC
TRBJ1-1,.,TRBV7-8,.,CASSLVEGMNTEAFF,TGTGCCAGCAGCTTAGTGGAGGGGATGAACACTGAAGCTTTCTTT
TRBJ2-7,once,TRBV27,TRBD2,CASRGLAYEQYF,TGTGCCAGCAGAGGACTAGCCTACGAGCAGTACTTC
TRBJ2-6,.,TRBV5-4,.,CASSPGGAGANVLTF,TGTGCCAGCAGCCCCGGGGGCGCTGGGGCCAACGTCCTGACTTTC
TRBJ1-2,.,TRBV5-5,.,CASSSPMTPNYGYTF,TGTGCCAGCAGTTCGCCGATGACACCTAACTATGGCTACACCTTC
TRBJ1-4,.,TRBV25-1,.,CASSEGRTLATNEKLFF,TGTGCCAGCAGTGAGGGAAGGACTCTTGCAACTAATGAAAAACTGTTTTTT
TRBJ1-1,.,TRBV5-4,.,CASSLSRGNTEAFF,TGTGCCAGCAGCTTAAGCAGGGGGAACACTGAAGCTTTCTTT
TRBJ2-2,once,TRBV5-3,.,CARSPVRLVNTGELFF,TGTGCCAGAAGCCCCGTCAGGCTAGTAAACACCGGGGAGCTGTTTTTT
TRBJ1-4,.,TRBV9,.,CASSPRGGSVTNEKLFF,TGTGCCAGCAGCCCCCGCGGGGGCTCGGTAACTAATGAAAAACTGTTTTTT
TRBJ1-4,.,TRBV6-6,TRBD1,CASSLEQGSNEKLFF,TGTGCCAGCAGTTTGGAACAGGGGAGTAATGAAAAACTGTTTTTT
TRBJ1-5,.,TRBV6-6,TRBD1,CASSSDRGGQPQHF,TGTGCCAGCAGCTCGGACAGGGGCGGCCAGCCCCAGCATTTT
TRBJ2-1,.,TRBV25-1,.,CASSGLGGGYEQFF,TGTGCCAGCAGTGGATTGGGAGGGGGCTATGAGCAGTTCTTC
TRBJ1-1,once,TRBV5-4,TRBD1,CASSLDPGQSNTEAFF,TGTGCCAGCAGCTTGGATCCGGGACAGTCCAACACTGAAGCTTTCTTT
TRBJ1-5,.,TRBV6-5,.,CASSYNSNQPQHF,TGTGCCAGCAGTTACAATAGCAATCAGCCCCAGCATTTT
TRBJ1-1,.,TRBV9,.,CASSPTSNTEAFF,TGTGCCAGCAGCCCAACATCGAACACTGAAGCTTTCTTT
TRBJ2-5,.,TRBV6-1,.,CASSELGRRETQYF,TGTGCCAGCAGTGAACTAGGTCGCAGGGAGACCCAGTACTTC
TRBJ2-2,.,TRBV11-3,TRBD2,CASSLVGTSGIAGELFF,TGTGCCAGCAGCTTAGTCGGTACTAGCGGGATCGCCGGGGAGCTGTTTTTT
TRBJ1-2,.,TRBV6-5,.,CASRPGQSYGYTF,TGTGCCAGCAGACCCGGACAGAGCTATGGCTACACCTTC
TRBJ2-5,.,TRBV28,.,CASHREGQETQYF,TGTGCCAGCCACAGAGAGGGGCAAGAGACCCAGTACTTC
TRBJ2-3,.,TRBV27,.,CASSYEKWDTQYF,TGTGCCAGCAGTTACGAAAAGTGGGATACGCAGTATTTT
TRBJ1-5,once,TRBV15,.,CATSRDYGGDQPQHF,TGTGCCACCAGCAGAGATTACGGGGGGGATCAGCCCCAGCATTTT
TRBJ2-1,.,TRBV7-9,.,CASSSGTGWKFF,TGTGCCAGCAGCTCCGGCACAGGCTGGAAGTTCTTC
TRBJ1-1,.,TRBV6-6,TRBD1,CASSYGQGDTEAFF,TGTGCCAGCAGTTACGGGCAGGGGGACACTGAAGCTTTCTTT
TRBJ2-7,.,TRBV5-4,TRBD2,CASSLAASGRYEQYF,TGTGCCAGCAGCTTGGCGGCTAGCGGGAGGTACGAGCAGTACTTC
TRBJ2-3,few,TRBV7-9,TRBD2,CASSPGLAGARTDTQYF,TGTGCCAGCAGCCCGGGACTAGCGGGGGCGCGCACAGATACGCAGTATTTT
TRBJ2-7,.,TRBV11-3,TRBD1,CASSRKQTGAYEQYF,TGTGCCAGCAGCCGCAAACAGACAGGGGCCTACGAGCAGTACTTC
TRBJ2-3,.,TRBV23-1,.,CASSQLKGFSADTQYF,TGCGCCAGCAGTCAATTAAAGGGATTTAGCGCAGATACGCAGTATTTT
TRBJ2-2,.,TRBV6-5,.,CASSYSKAGELFF,TGTGCCAGCAGTTACTCGAAGGCCGGGGAGCTGTTTTTT
TRBJ1-3,many,TRBV7-9,TRBD1,CASSPQGEANTIYF,TGTGCCAGCAGCCCCCAGGGGGAAGCAAACACCATATATTTT
TRBJ1-1,.,TRBV7-2,.,CASSSTGTRGTEAFF,TGTGCCAGCAGCTCTACCGGGACACGGGGAACTGAAGCTTTCTTT
TRBJ2-7,.,TRBV11-2,.,CASSRSPGYEQYF,TGTGCCAGCAGCCGGTCCCCGGGATACGAGCAGTACTTC
TRBJ2-7,.,TRBV5-4,TRBD1,CASSPGQGGYEQYF,TGTGCCAGCAGCCCCGGACAGGGAGGCTACGAGCAGTACTTC
TRBJ2-6,.,TRBV7-2,.,CASSRYIWANVLTF,TGTGCCAGCAGCCGCTATATCTGGGCCAACGTCCTGACTTTC
TRBJ2-1,.,TRBV11-3,.,CASSLAGTYNEQFF,TGTGCCAGCAGCTTGGCAGGGACCTACAATGAGCAGTTCTTC
TRBJ2-2,.,TRBV6-1,.,CASSLLSLTGELFF,TGTGCCAGCAGTCTATTGAGTCTGACCGGGGAGCTGTTTTTT
TRBJ1-1,.,TRBV4-1,.,CASSQGLRHWNTEAFF,TGCGCCAGCAGCCAAGGCCTGAGACATTGGAACACTGAAGCTTTCTTT
TRBJ1-1,.,TRBV19,.,CASSRGNTEAFF,TGTGCCAGTAGTAGGGGTAACACTGAAGCTTTCTTT